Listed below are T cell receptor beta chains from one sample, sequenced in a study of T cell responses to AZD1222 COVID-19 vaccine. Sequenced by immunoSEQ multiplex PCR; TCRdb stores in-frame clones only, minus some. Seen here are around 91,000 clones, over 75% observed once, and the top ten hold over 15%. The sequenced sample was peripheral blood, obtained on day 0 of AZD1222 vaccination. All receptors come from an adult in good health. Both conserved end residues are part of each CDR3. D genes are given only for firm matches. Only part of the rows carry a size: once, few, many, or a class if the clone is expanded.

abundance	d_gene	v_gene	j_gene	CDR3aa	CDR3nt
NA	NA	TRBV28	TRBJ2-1	CASTSGGGDRNEQFF	TGTGCCAGCACATCTGGAGGTGGAGATAGAAATGAGCAGTTCTTC
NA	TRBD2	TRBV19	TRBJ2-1	CATKPVEGRGDNEQFF	TGTGCCACCAAACCGGTCGAGGGCCGGGGGGACAATGAGCAGTTCTTC
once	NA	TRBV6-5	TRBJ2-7	CASSYRQGDYEQYF	TGTGCCAGCAGTTACCGGCAGGGTGACTACGAGCAGTACTTC
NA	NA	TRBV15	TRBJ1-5	CATSRESGARRSNQPQHF	TGTGCCACCAGCAGAGAATCTGGGGCCCGCCGAAGCAATCAGCCCCAGCATTTT
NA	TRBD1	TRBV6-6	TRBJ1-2	CASSYSTGQGANGYTF	TGTGCCAGCAGTTACTCAACCGGACAGGGGGCCAATGGCTACACCTTC
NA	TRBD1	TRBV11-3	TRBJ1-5	CASSLPPTGRYQPQHF	TGTGCCAGCAGCTTACCCCCGACAGGGCGGTATCAGCCCCAGCATTTT
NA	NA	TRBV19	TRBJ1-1	CASSMIMNTEAFF	TGTGCCAGTAGTATGATCATGAACACTGAAGCTTTCTTT
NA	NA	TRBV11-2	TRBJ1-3	CASSFILGGGNTIYF	TGTGCCAGCAGTTTCATACTGGGAGGGGGAAACACCATATATTTT
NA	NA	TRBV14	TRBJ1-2	CASSPRGGGYTF	TGTGCCAGCAGCCCCCGAGGGGGTGGCTACACCTTC
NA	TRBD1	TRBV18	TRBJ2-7	CASSPLQGAGEQYF	TGTGCCAGCTCACCACTCCAGGGGGCCGGCGAGCAGTACTTC